Listed here are 24 T cell receptor beta chains from one sample, sequenced in a study of vaccination effects on CD4 cells after COVID-19. No antigens are known for them. After roughly 11 days in culture, the CD4+ T cells were isolated. Clones were read by immunoSEQ multiplex PCR, and TCRdb kept only the in-frame ones, dropping some. The repertoire holds around 50,000 clones, with about 78% as singletons. The input for sequencing was CD4+ T cells from PBMCs cultured without peptide, taken before COVID-19 vaccination. All receptors derive from a human donor who had a prior SARS-CoV-2 infection.

This chain links TRBV7-2 with TRBJ2-7, with 7 positions matching TRBD2. The CDR3 is 14 residues long. V lost 4 bases, J lost 0 bases, and 3 bases stayed unmatched. Germline V gene data show CDR1 as SGHTA and CDR2 as FQGNSA. The CDR3 coding sequence is TGTGCCAGCAGCTCTGGCGGGAGCTCCTACGAGCAGTACTTC. This gives the protein CASSSGGSSYEQYF.

In its sample, this clone was seen a few times. CDR3 protein: CASSIKVWASGRGNEQFF. DNA for the CDR3: TGTGCCAGTAGTATTAAGGTCTGGGCTAGCGGGAGAGGCAATGAGCAGTTCTTC. This chain links TRBV19 with TRBJ2-1; 10 bases map to TRBD2. Germline V gene lookup returns CDR1 LNHDA and CDR2 SQIVND (reference sequence). V lost 3 bases to trimming and J lost 6 bases; unmatched junction nucleotides: 14. The CDR3 contains 18 residues.

This chain's CDR3 is CASSPIGQLYYGYTF. The CDR3 DNA reads as TGCGCCAGCAGCCCCATAGGGCAGCTATACTATGGCTACACCTTC. The J gene is TRBJ1-2, the V gene TRBV5-1; D unclear. V was trimmed by 4 bases and J by 3 bases, leaving 16 bases between them. Germline V gene data show CDR1 as SGHRS and CDR2 as YFSETQ. The CDR3 is made up of 15 amino acids.

The rearrangement uses TRBV5-1 and TRBJ2-6; TRBD1 aligns across 10 bases. The CDR3 is made up of 18 amino acids. Looked up from germline, CDR1 is SGHRS and CDR2 is YFSETQ. Losses at the gene ends were 3 bases for V and 0 bases for J; bases not matched to a gene: 6. CDR3 bases: TGCGCCAGCAGCTGGACGGGACAGGGGAGCTCTGGGGCCAACGTCCTGACTTTC. This gives the protein CASSWTGQGSSGANVLTF.

The genes are TRBV7-2 and TRBJ1-2; D remains unclear. The germline V gene encodes CDR1 SGHTA and CDR2 FQGNSA. CDR3 length: 15 amino acids. The V end lost 1 base, the J end lost 8 bases, and 17 bases lay between the germline ends. CDR3 region: CASSLGTSRRRGYTF. CDR3 DNA: TGTGCCAGCAGCTTAGGGACCTCCCGGAGGCGAGGCTACACCTTC.

The V and J genes are TRBV30 and TRBJ2-1; maybe TRBD1 (6 bases). CDR3 size: 14 residues. Trimming left V 4 bases short and J 1 base short, with 11 bases between. CDR1 is GTSNPN, CDR2 SVGIG, per germline (reference sequence). CDR3 sequence (DNA): TGTGCCTGGAATGGACAGACGTCCTACAATGAGCAGTTCTTC. Amino acids: CAWNGQTSYNEQFF.

The rearrangement joins TRBV2 to TRBJ1-5; D may be TRBD1 (5 bases). Germline CDR1 is SNHLY and CDR2 is FYNNEI. The CDR3 totals 15 residues. V gave up 7 bases and J gave up 7 bases, with 20 bases separating them. The CDR3 sequence: CASTRLAGMGQPQHF. The CDR3 DNA is TGTGCCAGCACCCGCCTGGCAGGGATGGGACAGCCCCAGCATTTT.

The rearrangement uses TRBV18 and TRBJ2-1, with 8 positions matching TRBD1. V lost 7 bases, J lost 6 bases, and 14 bases stayed unmatched. This CDR3 spans 16 amino acids. CDR1 and CDR2 from the germline V gene are KGHSH and LQKENI. In DNA, the CDR3 is TGTGCCAGCTGCCTTCGTGGACAGGGTGGCTCCAATGAGCAGTTCTTC. This encodes CASCLRGQGGSNEQFF. The full variable domain, its missing parts supplied by reference TRBV18 and TRBJ2-1, is NAGVMQNPRHLVRRRGQEARLRCSPMKGHSHVYWYRQLPEEGLKFMVYLQKENIIDESGMPKERFSAEFPKEGPSILRIQQVVRGDSAAYFCASCLRGQGGSNEQFFGPGTRLTVL.

This clone was seen once. V gene TRBV2 combines with J gene TRBJ2-4; D may be TRBD1 or TRBD2 (5 bases each). The CDR3 extends over 14 amino acids. Germline V gene data show CDR1 as SNHLY and CDR2 as FYNNEI. V dropped 6 bases and J dropped 5 bases, with 14 bases sitting between them. The CDR3 loop is CASSLGHGENIQYF. CDR3 bases: TGTGCCAGCAGCTTAGGACACGGGGAAAACATTCAGTACTTC.

This sequence joins TRBV29-1 and TRBJ2-5; 8 bases align to TRBD2. V lost 5 bases and J lost 4; bases outside the gene matches: 12. This CDR3 is 15 amino acids long. Per the germline V gene, CDR1 is SQVTM and CDR2 is ANQGSEA. The CDR3 sequence is CSVITTGGLGETQYF. The DNA for the CDR3 is TGCAGCGTTATCACGACGGGGGGACTAGGAGAGACCCAGTACTTC.

The chain uses TRBV9 and TRBJ2-1; 8 nucleotides agree with TRBD1. CDR3 length: 15 residues. Germline V gene lookup returns CDR1 SGDLS and CDR2 YYNGEE. V shed 5 bases, J shed 2 bases, and the junction held 6 bases outside the gene matches. CDR3 protein: CASRAGQGPYNEQFF. The CDR3, as DNA: TGTGCCAGCAGGGCCGGACAGGGTCCCTACAATGAGCAGTTCTTC.

The chain joins TRBV10-3 to TRBJ2-1; 12 positions match TRBD2. CDR3 size: 16 residues. The germline CDR1 and CDR2 sequences are ENHRY and SYGVKD. V lost 5 bases to trimming and J lost 7 bases; unmatched junction nucleotides: 9. The CDR3 DNA reads TGTGCCATCAGTCGACTAGCGGGAGTAGGTGAGAATGAGCAGTTCTTC. It encodes CAISRLAGVGENEQFF.

The V and J genes are TRBV6-5 and TRBJ2-5; TRBD2 agrees at 10 bases. The CDR3 extends over 15 amino acids. Germline V lookup: CDR1 MNHEY, CDR2 SVGAGI. Unmatched junction bases numbered 11, after V lost 8 bases and J lost 5 bases. The CDR3 DNA reads as TGTGCCAGCCATAACAGCGGGGGGGCGGAGGAGACCCAGTACTTC. This translates into CASHNSGGAEETQYF.

V is TRBV5-1 and J is TRBJ2-1, with 15 bases matching TRBD2. This CDR3 is 15 amino acids long. Germline trimming cut 4 bases from V and 8 bases from J; bases unmatched to any gene: 4. Germline V gene data show CDR1 as SGHRS and CDR2 as YFSETQ. The CDR3 sequence: CASSPRTSGGDEQFF. CDR3 coding DNA: TGCGCCAGCAGCCCGAGGACTAGCGGGGGGGATGAGCAGTTCTTC.

This clone was seen more than once but under ten times. This sequence joins TRBV15 and TRBJ1-2; D gene unclear. CDR3 length: 16 residues. Trimming removed 1 base from V and 4 bases from J, with 16 bases in between. Germline CDR1 and CDR2: LNHNV and YYDKDF (reference sequence). CDR3 nucleotides: TGTGCCACCAGCAGAGGTAGTCTGGACGGGGTCTATGGCTACACCTTC. Translated: CATSRGSLDGVYGYTF.

V gene TRBV6-5 combines with J gene TRBJ2-7; D remains unclear. In germline, CDR1 is MNHEY, CDR2 SVGAGI. V was clipped by 10 bases and J by 7 bases, with 17 bases between them. There are 12 residues in the CDR3. CDR3 coding DNA: TGTGCCACCAGACCCCTCGGGTTGGAGCAGTACTTC. Amino acids: CATRPLGLEQYF.

The V call is TRBV11-2, the J call TRBJ2-2, with 8 bases that match TRBD2. The length of the CDR3 is 16 residues. The ends lost 5 bases at V and 3 bases at J; junction bases unmatched: 8. Per the germline V gene, CDR1 is SGHAT and CDR2 is FQNNGV. CDR3 in DNA: TGTGCCAGCAGCCGAACGGGGGGGTGGGACACCGGGGAGCTGTTTTTT. Residues: CASSRTGGWDTGELFF.

This rearrangement joins TRBV12-5 to TRBJ1-4, with 9 bases fitting TRBD1. Germline CDR1 is LGHNT and CDR2 is FRNRAP. J gave up 7 bases and V 7 bases, and 4 bases lay outside the gene matches. The CDR3 totals 13 residues. The CDR3 bases are TGTGCTAGTGATACAGGGGGCGGTGAAAAACTGTTTTTT. Its translation is CASDTGGGEKLFF.

The chain has TRBV4-3 and TRBJ1-1, with no clear D. From germline, CDR1 is LGHNA and CDR2 YSLEER. The CDR3 is 14 amino acids. Between the trimmed V and J ends, which lost 0 bases and 6 bases, there was a span of 11 bases. CDR3: CASSQDLRGAEAFF. In DNA, the CDR3 is TGCGCCAGCAGCCAAGATCTCCGGGGTGCTGAAGCTTTCTTT.

This CDR3 reads CASSEGETYEQYF. For the CDR3, the DNA is TGTGCCAGCAGCGAGGGCGAAACCTACGAGCAGTACTTC. The genes are TRBV14 and TRBJ2-7; a possible D gene is TRBD2 (5 bases). The V gene lost 5 bases and the J gene lost 2 bases, with 10 bases spanning the gap. The CDR3 is made up of 13 amino acids. The germline CDR1 and CDR2 sequences are SGHDN and FVKESK.

The V and J genes are TRBV19 and TRBJ2-7; no firm D call. The germline V and J ends were trimmed by 5 bases and 8 bases, with 19 bases remaining between them. Germline V gene data show CDR1 as LNHDA and CDR2 as SQIVND (reference sequence). This CDR3 is built from 14 residues. The CDR3 here is CASSVGFGPVKQYF. The CDR3 region has the DNA TGTGCCAGTAGTGTAGGGTTCGGGCCTGTAAAGCAGTACTTC. The whole variable domain, filled in from reference TRBV19 and TRBJ2-7, reads DGGITQSPKYLFRKEGQNVTLSCEQNLNHDAMYWYRQDPGQGLRLIYYSQIVNDFQKGDIAEGYSVSREKKESFPLTVTSAQKNPTAFYLCASSVGFGPVKQYFGPGTRLTVT.

For the CDR3, the DNA is TGTGCCAGCAGTGGCCGTACGGACGGCTCCCAGCATTTT. It specifies CASSGRTDGSQHF. The rearrangement uses TRBV2 and TRBJ1-5; D is undetermined. The V end lost 4 bases, the J end lost 11 bases, and 15 bases lay between the germline ends. The CDR3 sequence is 13 residues long. The V gene's germline CDR1 is SNHLY and CDR2 FYNNEI. Full variable domain (missing parts from reference TRBV2 and TRBJ1-5): EPEVTQTPSHQVTQMGQEVILRCVPISNHLYFYWYRQILGQKVEFLVSFYNNEISEKSEIFDDQFSVERPDGSNFTLKIRSTKLEDSAMYFCASSGRTDGSQHFGDGTRLSIL.

In its sample, this clone was seen a few times. The chain employs TRBV5-1 and TRBJ2-7, with 8 bases identical to TRBD1. The CDR3 runs to 14 residues. Trimming at V came to 0 bases and at J to 4 bases, leaving 3 bases not matched to a gene. Looked up from germline, CDR1 is SGHRS and CDR2 is YFSETQ. Here the CDR3 DNA reads TGCGCCAGCAGCTTGGTGGGACAGGTTTACGAGCAGTACTTC. As protein: CASSLVGQVYEQYF.

This sequence joins TRBV3-1 (or the pseudogene TRBV3-2) and TRBJ2-7, with TRBD2 matching over 12 bases. This CDR3 comprises 14 residues. The germline CDR1 and CDR2 sequences are LGHDT and YNNKEL (reference sequence). Unmatched junction bases numbered 5, after V lost 2 bases and J lost 9 bases. CDR3 residues: CASSQRTSGNGQYF. CDR3 nucleotides: TGTGCCAGCAGCCAACGGACTAGCGGGAATGGGCAGTACTTC.